This T cell receptor beta chain was recovered during a study of T cells in Graves' hyperthyroidism and ophthalmopathy. The V end lost 4 bases, the J end lost 0 bases, and 19 bases lay between the germline ends. Germline-derived CDR1 and CDR2 are GTSNPN and SVGIG (reference sequence). The CDR3 spans 16 residues. This clonotype was seen many times. As yet, its antigen is unknown. General study results and limits: Ophthalmopathy, which appeared later, was predicted by the model a median approximately 6 months before onset. Ophthalmopathy cases were set apart from stable hyperthyroidism by a 13 V-J model.

Amplification of TCR beta CDR3 regions was performed using RNA transcripts as template. Using the HTBI primer set, a first-round RT-PCR was run on the TCR CDR3. From the multiplex PCR reads, TCRdb called clonotypes with MiXCR, one entry per CDR3 protein. The data contain roughly 600,000 distinct CDR3 sequences, 13% to 15% of them singletons. Uncontrolled infection, other autoimmune disease, pregnancy and lactation each barred patients from inclusion. V is TRBV30 and J is TRBJ2-7; D is unclear. The receptor's source is a woman in her 50s with Graves' ophthalmopathy. Material: blood. CDR3 DNA: TGTGCCTGGACCTCTTTGGGTGACACCCTCTCCTACGAGCAGTACTTC. It encodes CAWTSLGDTLSYEQYF.